This T cell receptor (beta chain) derives from a study of CD8 T cells in ankylosing spondylitis. General study findings and limits: Clones linked with disease were CD8+ and fairly uncommon in the peripheral blood. Clones tied to disease were said to be significantly enriched in matched ankylosing spondylitis synovial fluid. Characteristic, it appeared, of ankylosing spondylitis blood was a TCR beta motif of eight highly homologous variants. Previous work reported some of these motif variants in the synovial fluid and blood of reactive arthritis.

A word on this clonotype: Antigen specificity is unknown.

Libraries for TCR beta were made by quantitative 5'-RACE with molecular barcodes. TCRdb recomputed calls from the 5' RACE reads with MiXCR, one row per CDR3 protein. The data hold about 220,000 distinct CDR3 sequences, with around 16% observed a single time. What was sequenced was blood, either unsorted or a sorted T cell fraction (not recorded which). This receptor was identified in a male donor with ankylosing spondylitis.

The CDR3 loop is CASSQDVSSRREQYF. CDR3 coding DNA: TGCGCCAGCAGCCAAGATGTTAGCTCGCGGAGGGAGCAGTACTTC. J is TRBJ2-7 and V is TRBV4-3; maybe TRBD2 (5 bases). This CDR3 is built from 15 residues. Germline V gene data show CDR1 as LGHNA and CDR2 as YSLEER. V lost 0 bases, J lost 7 bases, and 16 bases lay in between.